These 3 T cell receptor beta chains share one sample of origin, sequenced in a study of STAT5B mutations in CD4+ large granular lymphocyte leukemia. Assay: immunoSEQ multiplex PCR; the TCRdb copy retains only in-frame clones and omits some. Among over 30,000 clones, roughly 79% were seen once, and the ten largest hold around 4.8%. Sequencing was done on a sample of CD4+ T cells from blood buffy coats. These receptors were collected from a human donor in good health.

This sequence joins TRBV5-1 and TRBJ2-7, with D possibly TRBD2 on 5 matching bases. CDR1 and CDR2 (germline): SGHRS, YFSETQ. The CDR3 has 15 amino acids. V was trimmed by 1 base and J by 7 bases, leaving 18 bases between them. In nucleotides, the CDR3 is TGCGCCAGCAGCTTGTTACCCGTCGGGGATGGTGAGCAGTACTTC. It specifies CASSLLPVGDGEQYF.

This chain uses TRBV15 with TRBJ2-1; the D is unclear. In germline, CDR1 is LNHNV, CDR2 YYDKDF (reference sequence). V lost 3 bases to trimming and J lost 7 bases, with 16 bases between them. This CDR3 is built from 15 residues. Here the CDR3 reads CATSRDLGFGNEQFF. CDR3 DNA sequence: TGTGCCACCAGCAGGGACCTTGGATTCGGGAATGAGCAGTTCTTC.

This clone was recorded once. This chain connects TRBV5-5 to TRBJ1-4, with D hard to call. Looked up from germline, CDR1 is SGHKS and CDR2 is YYEKEE (reference sequence). V gave up 6 bases and J gave up 8 bases, with 17 bases separating them. This CDR3 is 14 amino acids long. The CDR3: CASTQGRYGEKLFF. CDR3 bases: TGTGCCAGCACACAAGGACGGTATGGAGAAAAACTGTTTTTT. The whole variable domain, remainder taken from reference TRBV5-5 and TRBJ1-4, is DAGVTQSPTHLIKTRGQQVTLRCSPISGHKSVSWYQQVLGQGPQFIFQYYEKEERGRGNFPDRFSARQFPNYSSELNVNALLLGDSALYLCASTQGRYGEKLFFGSGTQLSVL.